This entry describes one T cell receptor beta chain. The junction had 10 bases not matched to a gene; V was cut back by 2 bases and J by 8 bases. The CDR3 is 16 residues long. Germline-derived CDR1 and CDR2 are SGHTA and FQGTGA. This record comes from a study of radiotherapy plus CTLA-4 blockade in lung cancer. The protocol was immunoSEQ multiplex PCR, while the TCRdb copy is restricted to in-frame clones and leaves out a portion. The table lists roughly 53,000 clones, just under 85% of them singletons. This specimen consisted of peripheral blood, obtained from a patient treated with radiotherapy plus ipilimumab. The J gene is TRBJ2-3, the V gene TRBV7-3; 10 bases fit TRBD2. This receptor was obtained from a human donor with non-small cell lung cancer whose response to radiotherapy plus ipilimumab could not be evaluated. CDR3 bases: TGTGCCAGCAGCTTACAGGGTTCGGCTAGCGGGGGTACGCAGTATTTT. It encodes CASSLQGSASGGTQYF.